This TCR beta chain was sequenced during a study of identical twins. Points from the study as a whole: The more abundant beta clonotypes in cord blood had fewer insertions, and memory repertoires did not show this. Models, which agreed with sharing between unrelated individuals, nonetheless underestimated the out-of-frame TCR alpha sharing seen in monozygotic twins. Conclusions were based on cross-sectional statistical analysis, without following the same donors.

After template switching added a universal primer site, the resulting cDNA carried unique molecular identifiers. TCRdb re-derived calls from the 5' RACE reads in MiXCR, one entry per CDR3 protein. The sample has under 300,000 distinct CDR3 sequences; roughly 13% are singletons. This clonotype showed up many times. Its antigen is unidentified. The CDR3 is made up of 14 amino acids. Trimming shortened V by 2 bases and J by 2 bases, and 9 bases separated the two germline ends. The germline V gene has CDR1 SNHLY and CDR2 FYNNEI. This sample was shared with a second study, whose subject was yellow fever vaccine responses in identical twins.

Material: memory (CD45RO+) T cells sorted from blood. The TCR comes from a woman aged 18-29 years in good health. The chain has TRBV2 and TRBJ2-5, with D unclear. The CDR3 nucleotides read TGTGCCAGCAGTGAATGGTCCCCTCAAGAGACCCAGTACTTC. Residues: CASSEWSPQETQYF. The full variable domain, in which reference TRBV2 and TRBJ2-5 provide the parts outside the CDR3, is EPEVTQTPSHQVTQMGQEVILRCVPISNHLYFYWYRQILGQKVEFLVSFYNNEISEKSEIFDDQFSVERPDGSNFTLKIRSTKLEDSAMYFCASSEWSPQETQYFGPGTRLLVL.